A selection of T cell receptor beta chains follows, all from one sample in a study of OX40 agonist ivuxolimab in advanced cancers. TCRdb keeps only in-frame clones here, not all; method: immunoSEQ multiplex PCR. The sample carries tens of thousands of clones, roughly nine tenths recorded once. The material was CD4+ or CD8+ T cells sorted from blood, obtained in a trial of the OX40 agonist ivuxolimab. The receptors originated from an adult with an advanced solid tumor such as melanoma, head and neck, liver or kidney cancer. CDR3s leave out the opening cysteine and the closing phenylalanine or tryptophan. Fields, in order: V gene, CDR3 length, CDR3 protein.

V: TRBV7-9
length: 15
CDR3: ASSPRQYRGRSEELF

V: TRBV28
length: 13
CDR3: ASREKTGDNQPQH

V: TRBV7-9
length: 12
CDR3: ASSLIGENTEAF

V: TRBV4-2
length: 11
CDR3: ASSPLSTGELF

V: TRBV19
length: 13
CDR3: ASSRGGVDTDTQY

V: TRBV30
length: 16
CDR3: AWSVSSTGTKLNYGYT

V: TRBV6-5
length: 11
CDR3: ASRAAYNSPLH

V: TRBV29-1
length: 9
CDR3: SVGNGETQY

V: TRBV9
length: 14
CDR3: ASSVGLAGKGETQY

V: TRBV28
length: 15
CDR3: ASRRDNRSPGYSPLH

V: TRBV28
length: 13
CDR3: ASSPGDRAPYEQY

V: TRBV15
length: 11
CDR3: ATSSTGPYEQY

V: TRBV30
length: 10
CDR3: AWSLMGNEQF

V: TRBV28
length: 13
CDR3: ASRTASGSYYEQY

V: TRBV5-1
length: 7
CDR3: ASSLDYY

V: TRBV28
length: 21
CDR3: ASGRGRGTWGLGRVQENTEAF

V: TRBV19
length: 13
CDR3: ASSFRDRFQETQY

V: TRBV19
length: 10
CDR3: ASRAGNTEAF

V: TRBV11-1
length: 11
CDR3: ASSLSPGLEAF

V: TRBV19
length: 12
CDR3: ACREEATIYGYT

V: TRBV5-1
length: 13
CDR3: ASSIGTLNSYEQY

V: TRBV10-2
length: 16
CDR3: ASSSLTGTISGANVLT

V: TRBV28
length: 12
CDR3: ASSFGRISSPLH

V: TRBV9
length: 13
CDR3: ASSARQDPNYGYT

V: TRBV5-6
length: 10
CDR3: ASSLVVDTQY

V: TRBV4-1
length: 11
CDR3: ASSRDNNQPQH

V: TRBV9
length: 12
CDR3: ASSSRQGGEKLF

V: TRBV10-2
length: 15
CDR3: ASRTGTDPFSGNTIY

V: TRBV6-1
length: 17
CDR3: ASSEGQTGVISGANVLT

V: TRBV19
length: 12
CDR3: ASSKTSSYNEQF

V: TRBV6-6
length: 12
CDR3: ASSLLGDTGELF

V: TRBV9
length: 11
CDR3: ASSALNTGELF

V: TRBV28
length: 13
CDR3: ASSFVLRRSYEQY

V: TRBV18
length: 12
CDR3: ASSPWEEGYEQY

V: TRBV7-9
length: 17
CDR3: ASSRLTGTGVSGANVLT

V: TRBV7-9
length: 9
CDR3: ASSLALEQY

V: TRBV6-5
length: 10
CDR3: ASSYTGRAQY

V: TRBV4-3
length: 15
CDR3: ASSRSWDSYSNQPQH

V: TRBV4-3
length: 14
CDR3: ASSAPSGSNTGELF

V: TRBV7-2
length: 16
CDR3: ASSLEGETGTGNQPQH